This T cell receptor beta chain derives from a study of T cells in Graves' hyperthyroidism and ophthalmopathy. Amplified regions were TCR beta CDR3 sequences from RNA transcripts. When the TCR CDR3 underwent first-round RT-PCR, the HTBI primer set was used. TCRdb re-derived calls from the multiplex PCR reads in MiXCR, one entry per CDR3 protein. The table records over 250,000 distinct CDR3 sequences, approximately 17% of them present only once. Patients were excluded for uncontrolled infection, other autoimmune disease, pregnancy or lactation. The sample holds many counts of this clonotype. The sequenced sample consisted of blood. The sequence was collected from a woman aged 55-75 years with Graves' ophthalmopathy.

Here the CDR3 reads CSARSIAGGPDTQYF. The CDR3 nucleotides are TGCAGTGCTAGATCCATAGCGGGAGGTCCCGATACGCAGTATTTT. This sequence joins TRBV20-1 and TRBJ2-3; 10 positions match TRBD2. Trimming at V came to 2 bases and at J to 6 bases, leaving 8 bases not matched to a gene. This CDR3 spans 15 amino acids. From germline, CDR1 is DFQATT and CDR2 SNEGSKA (reference sequence).